Listed here are 12 T cell receptor beta chains from one sample, sequenced in a study of tumor-infiltrating lymphocytes in primary liver carcinoma. Each 20-30 mg portion of unsorted bulk tissue served as the source for co-extraction of RNA and DNA. The investigators made TCR beta cDNA from approximately 0.5 ug total RNA, using a constant-region primer. Generation of the TCR beta libraries relied on three nested multiplex PCR rounds using slightly modified ARM-PCR. With TRBV1-TRBV30 forward primers and a C-beta reverse primer, the first two PCR rounds were run for approximately 10 cycles each. Each CDR3 protein gets one entry after TCRdb re-called the multiplex PCR reads with MiXCR. The table has tens of thousands of distinct CDR3 sequences, under 75% seen once. What was sequenced was liver tumor tissue from sampling region 1. As to subset: tumor region T1, superior pole. All receptors come from a man aged 35 to 55 with primary liver carcinoma and hepatitis B virus infection.

With regard to this clonotype: This CDR3 is missing its conserved last phenylalanine or tryptophan, likely due to a read error. This chain links TRBV10-3 with TRBJ2-7; 9 bases fit TRBD1. V lost 10 bases to trimming and J lost 1 base; unmatched junction nucleotides: 11. Germline V gene sequence: CDR1 ENHRY, CDR2 SYGVKD. The CDR3 is made up of 15 amino acids. The CDR3 spells CATTPNRGPSYEQYL. The CDR3 nucleotides are TGTGCCACCACACCTAACAGGGGGCCGTCCTACGAGCAGTACCTC.

As for this clonotype: Germline and junction disagree at one end, which may indicate a read error. The gene calls are TRBV28 and TRBJ2-7; 14 bases are a match to TRBD2. This CDR3 comprises 15 residues. Germline V gives CDR1 MDHEN, CDR2 SYDVKM. The CDR3 region has the DNA TGTGCCGGCAATGAACGACTAGCGGGAGGGTACAGGCAGTATTTC. Translating it yields CAGNERLAGGYRQYF.

In regard to this clonotype: The conserved phenylalanine or tryptophan is not found at the CDR3 terminus, so this likely reflects a read error. This chain's CDR3 is CATGTLDEQFL. Here the CDR3 DNA reads TGTGCCACCGGAACCCTCGATGAGCAGTTCTTA. The rearrangement joins TRBV24-1 to TRBJ2-1; no clear D. V shed 9 bases and J shed 8 bases, with 10 bases lying between them. The CDR3 has 11 amino acids. Germline V CDR1 and CDR2: KGHDR, SFDVKD.

As DNA, the CDR3 is TGTGGCGACAGCTCACCGGGGACTAGCGGAGGGTACCAAGAGACCCAGTACTTC. Encoded protein: CGDSSPGTSGGYQETQYF. This rearrangement joins TRBV7-9 to TRBJ2-5; 11 bases map to TRBD2. The CDR3 spans 18 residues. From germline, CDR1 is SEHNR and CDR2 FQNEAQ (reference sequence).

For this clonotype: The junction and the germline gene differ at one end; a read error may be behind it. The chain joins TRBV11-2 to TRBJ1-1; D gene ambiguous. Germline V gives CDR1 SGHAT, CDR2 FQNNGV. The CDR3 runs to 13 residues. The CDR3 spells CASSLVSEAEAFF. The CDR3 nucleotides read TGCGCCAGCAGCTTAGTGTCAGAGGCTGAAGCTTTCTTT.

As to this clonotype: The junction does not match germline at one end; this may be a read error. J is TRBJ2-7 and V is TRBV10-2; no clear D. The V gene's germline CDR1 is WSHSY and CDR2 SAAADI. This CDR3 is 13 amino acids long. The CDR3 is CASGEGQTYEQYF. CDR3 DNA: TGCGCCAGCGGTGAAGGCCAGACCTACGAGCAGTACTTC.

This clonotype was found many times. The rearrangement links TRBV29-1 to TRBJ2-1; 9 bases fit TRBD2. The length of the CDR3 is 15 residues. V lost 6 bases and J lost 15; bases outside the gene matches: 21. From germline, CDR1 is SQVTM and CDR2 ANQGSEA. CDR3 DNA: TGCAGCGTGACGGGGGGTCAGTGGGAGGGCGGGAGGGTGTTCTTC. As protein: CSVTGGQWEGGRVFF.

Note on this clonotype: The CDR3 ends on some other residue instead of the conserved phenylalanine or tryptophan, so this is likely a read error. The chain links TRBV7-9 to TRBJ2-1; the D is unclear. Trimming cost V 2 bases and J 7 bases, with 21 bases left between them. Germline values: CDR1 SEHNR, CDR2 FQNEAQ (reference sequence). This CDR3 region has 17 residues. CDR3 residues: CASSLPYLGPKTNEQFI. CDR3 DNA: TGTGCCAGCAGCTTACCATATCTAGGGCCTAAAACAAATGAGCAGTTCATC.

A word on this clonotype: The CDR3 end shows no conserved phenylalanine or tryptophan, and so a read error is likely. The DNA is left out, because the CDR3 cannot be placed on it with certainty; the CDR3 is given as TCRdb lists it. The chain couples TRBV4-2 to TRBJ1-1; TRBD1, as called in the table, went unchecked against the DNA. The germline CDR1 and CDR2 sequences are LGHNA and YNFKEQ. Both ends counted, the CDR3 spans 17 residues. The CDR3 sequence: CASSREYGQGFWTEAFS.

This clonotype was recorded many times. The conserved phenylalanine or tryptophan is not found at the CDR3 terminus, so this likely reflects a read error. This chain links TRBV29-1 with TRBJ2-7; 8 bases line up with TRBD1. Germline loops: CDR1 SQVTM, CDR2 ANQGSEA. J lost 4 bases, V lost 6 bases, and 8 bases had no gene match. This CDR3 is built from 13 residues. This CDR3 reads CSVGLDRGYEQYL. The CDR3 bases are TGCAGCGTGGGCCTCGACAGGGGTTACGAGCAGTACCTC.

The V call is TRBV6-5, the J call TRBJ2-2, with 7 bases identical to TRBD2. Germline trimming cut 8 bases from V and 15 bases from J; bases unmatched to any gene: 15. This CDR3 spans 13 amino acids. Germline CDR1 reads MNHEY; CDR2 reads SVGAGI. In DNA, the CDR3 is TGTGCCAGCTACCGGGAGGTCACCGGGGACTTGTTTTTT. Translated, it gives CASYREVTGDLFF.

In regard to this clonotype: Compared with germline, one end of the junction differs, possibly owing to a read error. This chain connects TRBV6-5 to TRBJ2-7; 7 bases line up with TRBD1. CDR3 length: 16 residues. Germline CDR1 reads MNHEY; CDR2 reads SVGAGI. In DNA, the CDR3 is TGTGCCGGCAGGCCCGGACAGGCAGCATTCTTTTACGAGCAATACTTC. It is translated as CAGRPGQAAFFYEQYF.